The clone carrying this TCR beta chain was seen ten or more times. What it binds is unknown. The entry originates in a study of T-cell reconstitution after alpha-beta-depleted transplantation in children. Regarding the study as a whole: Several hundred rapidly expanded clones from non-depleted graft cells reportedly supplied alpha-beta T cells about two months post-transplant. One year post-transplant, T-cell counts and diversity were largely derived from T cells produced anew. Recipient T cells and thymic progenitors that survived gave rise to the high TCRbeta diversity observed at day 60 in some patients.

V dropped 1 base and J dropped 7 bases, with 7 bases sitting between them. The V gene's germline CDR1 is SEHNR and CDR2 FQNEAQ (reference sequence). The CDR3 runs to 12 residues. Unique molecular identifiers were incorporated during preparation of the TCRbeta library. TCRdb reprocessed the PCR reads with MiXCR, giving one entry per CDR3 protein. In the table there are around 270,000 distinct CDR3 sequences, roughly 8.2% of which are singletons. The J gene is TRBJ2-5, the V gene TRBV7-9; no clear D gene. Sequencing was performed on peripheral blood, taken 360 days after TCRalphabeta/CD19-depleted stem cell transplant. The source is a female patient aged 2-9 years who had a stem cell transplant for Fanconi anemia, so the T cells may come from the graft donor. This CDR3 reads CASSLGRVTQYF. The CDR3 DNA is TGTGCCAGCAGCTTAGGTCGGGTGACCCAGTACTTC.